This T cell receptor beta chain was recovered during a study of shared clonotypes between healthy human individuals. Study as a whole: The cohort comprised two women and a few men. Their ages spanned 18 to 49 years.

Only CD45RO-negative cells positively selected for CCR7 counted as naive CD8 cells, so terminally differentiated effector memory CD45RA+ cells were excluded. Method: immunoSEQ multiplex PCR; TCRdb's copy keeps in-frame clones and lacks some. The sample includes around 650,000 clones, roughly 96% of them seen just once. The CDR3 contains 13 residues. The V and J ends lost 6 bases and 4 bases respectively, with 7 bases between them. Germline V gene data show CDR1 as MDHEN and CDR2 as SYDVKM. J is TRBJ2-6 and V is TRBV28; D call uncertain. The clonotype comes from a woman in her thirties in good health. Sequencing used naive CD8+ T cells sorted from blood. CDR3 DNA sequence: TGTGCCAGCAGGTCCCGAGGGGCCAACGTCCTGACTTTC. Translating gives CASRSRGANVLTF. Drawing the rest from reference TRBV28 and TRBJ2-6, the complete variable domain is DVKVTQSSRYLVKRTGEKVFLECVQDMDHENMFWYRQDPGLGLRLIYFSYDVKMKEKGDIPEGYSVSREKKERFSLILESASTNQTSMYLCASRSRGANVLTFGAGSRLTVL.